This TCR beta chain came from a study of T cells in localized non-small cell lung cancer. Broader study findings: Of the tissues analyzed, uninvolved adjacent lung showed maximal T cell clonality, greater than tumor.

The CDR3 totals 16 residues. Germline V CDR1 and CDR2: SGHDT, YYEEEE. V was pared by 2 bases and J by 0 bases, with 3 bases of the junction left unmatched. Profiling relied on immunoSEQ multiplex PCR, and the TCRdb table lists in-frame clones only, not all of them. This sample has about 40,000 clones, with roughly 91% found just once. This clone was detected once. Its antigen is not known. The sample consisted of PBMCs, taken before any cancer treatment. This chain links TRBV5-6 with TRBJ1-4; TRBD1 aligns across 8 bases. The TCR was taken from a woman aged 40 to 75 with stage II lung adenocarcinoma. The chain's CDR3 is CASSFRGLATNEKLFF. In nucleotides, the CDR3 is TGTGCCAGCAGCTTCAGGGGGCTTGCAACTAATGAAAAACTGTTTTTT. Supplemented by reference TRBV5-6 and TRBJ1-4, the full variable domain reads DAGVTQSPTHLIKTRGQQVTLRCSPKSGHDTVSWYQQALGQGPQFIFQYYEEEERQRGNFPDRFSGHQFPNYSSELNVNALLLGDSALYLCASSFRGLATNEKLFFGSGTQLSVL.